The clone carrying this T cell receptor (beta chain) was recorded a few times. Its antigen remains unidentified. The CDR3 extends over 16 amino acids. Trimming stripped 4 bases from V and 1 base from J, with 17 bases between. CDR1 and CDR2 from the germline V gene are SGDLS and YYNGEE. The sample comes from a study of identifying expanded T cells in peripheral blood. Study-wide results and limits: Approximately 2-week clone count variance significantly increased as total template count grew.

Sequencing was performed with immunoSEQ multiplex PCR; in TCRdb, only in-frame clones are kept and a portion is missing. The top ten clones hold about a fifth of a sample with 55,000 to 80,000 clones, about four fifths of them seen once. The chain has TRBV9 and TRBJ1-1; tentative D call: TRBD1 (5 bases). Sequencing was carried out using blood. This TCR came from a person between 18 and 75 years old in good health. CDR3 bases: TGTGCCAGCAGCCGTCAGCCCGGGGGGGAGAACACTGAAGCTTTCTTT. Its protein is CASSRQPGGENTEAFF.